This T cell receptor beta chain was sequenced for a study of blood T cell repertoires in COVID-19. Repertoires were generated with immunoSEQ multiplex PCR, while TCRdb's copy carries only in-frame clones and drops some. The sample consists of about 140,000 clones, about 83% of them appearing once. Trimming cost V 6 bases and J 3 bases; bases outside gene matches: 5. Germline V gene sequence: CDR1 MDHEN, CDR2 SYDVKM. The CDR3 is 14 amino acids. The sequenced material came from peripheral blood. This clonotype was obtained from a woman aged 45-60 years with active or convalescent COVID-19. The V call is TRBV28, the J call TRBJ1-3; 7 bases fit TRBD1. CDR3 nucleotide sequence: TGTGCCAGCAGGGAGACAGGGTATGGAAACACCATATATTTT. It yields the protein CASRETGYGNTIYF.